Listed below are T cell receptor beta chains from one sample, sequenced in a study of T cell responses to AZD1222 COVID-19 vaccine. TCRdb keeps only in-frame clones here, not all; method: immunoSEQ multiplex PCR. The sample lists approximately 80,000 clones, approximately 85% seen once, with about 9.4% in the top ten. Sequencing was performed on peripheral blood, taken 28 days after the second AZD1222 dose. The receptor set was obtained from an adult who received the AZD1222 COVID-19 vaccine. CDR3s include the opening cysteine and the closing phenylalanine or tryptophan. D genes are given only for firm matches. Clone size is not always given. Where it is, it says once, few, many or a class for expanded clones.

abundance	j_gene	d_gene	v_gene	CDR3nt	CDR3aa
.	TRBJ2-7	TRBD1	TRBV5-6	TGTGCCAGCAGCCGGGACAGTCAGGACGAGCAGTACTTC	CASSRDSQDEQYF
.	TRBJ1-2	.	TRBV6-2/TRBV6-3	TGTGCCAGCAGTTCTATTGAAACAGAGGGAGACTATGGCTACACCTTC	CASSSIETEGDYGYTF
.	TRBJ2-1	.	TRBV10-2	TGCGCCAGCAGTGCGATCAGACTTGAGCAGTTCTTC	CASSAIRLEQFF
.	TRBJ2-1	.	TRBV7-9	TGTGCCAGCAGCTTCTCGGTGGACAATGAGCAGTTCTTC	CASSFSVDNEQFF
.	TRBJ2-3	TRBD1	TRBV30	TGTGCCTGGAAAGGGGGCGCGGGAGATACGCAGTATTTT	CAWKGGAGDTQYF
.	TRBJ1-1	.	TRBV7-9	TGTGCCAGCAGCTTAGCCCTGGGCAGGGCACCCGAAGCTTTCTTT	CASSLALGRAPEAFF
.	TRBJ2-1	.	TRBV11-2	TGTGCCAGCAGCTTATTTGGGGGTGAGCTTTCGGAGCAGTTCTTC	CASSLFGGELSEQFF
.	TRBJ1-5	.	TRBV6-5	TGTGCCAGCAGTCTCGACAATCAGCCCCAGCATTTT	CASSLDNQPQHF
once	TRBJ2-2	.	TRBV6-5	TGTGCCAGCGGGATGGGTTCCGGGGAGCTGTTTTTT	CASGMGSGELFF
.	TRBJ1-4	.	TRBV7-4	TGTGCCAGCAGCCCACCCTTTCGACTGATACCAACTAATGAAAAACTGTTTTTT	CASSPPFRLIPTNEKLFF
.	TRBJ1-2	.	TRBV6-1	TGTGCCAGCAGTGAGCAGTCCGGGGGCTACACCTTC	CASSEQSGGYTF
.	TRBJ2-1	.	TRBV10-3	TGTGCCATCAGTGGGAGTGTGCCGGTAAGCTCCTACAATGAGCAGTTCTTC	CAISGSVPVSSYNEQFF
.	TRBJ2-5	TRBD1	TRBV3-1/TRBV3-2	TGTGCCAGCAGCCAAGACCCCAGGGGGTACCAAGAGACCCAGTACTTC	CASSQDPRGYQETQYF
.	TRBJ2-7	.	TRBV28	TGTGCCAGCAGTGAAGATAGGGTGGAGCAGTACTTC	CASSEDRVEQYF
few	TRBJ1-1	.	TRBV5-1	TGCGCCAGCAGCTATCAGGGGTTGAGGACTGAAGCTTTCTTT	CASSYQGLRTEAFF
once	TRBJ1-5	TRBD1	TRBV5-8	TGTGCCAGCAGCTTTGGGACAGGGGGCAATCAGCCCCAGCATTTT	CASSFGTGGNQPQHF
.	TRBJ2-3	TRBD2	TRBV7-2	TGTGCCAGCAGCGGCCCCAGACTAGCGGTGGGGGCAGATACGCAGTATTTT	CASSGPRLAVGADTQYF
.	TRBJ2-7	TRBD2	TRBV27	TGTGCCAGCAGTTCCCTCAATCGACTAGCGGGGGGGCAGAACCCCTACGAGCAGTACTTC	CASSSLNRLAGGQNPYEQYF
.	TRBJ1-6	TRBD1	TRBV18	TGTGCCAGCTCACCGGGGACAGGGGAAAATTCACCCCTCCACTTT	CASSPGTGENSPLHF
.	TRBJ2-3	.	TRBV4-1	TGCGCCAGCGGGGTGGCGGATACGCAGTATTTT	CASGVADTQYF
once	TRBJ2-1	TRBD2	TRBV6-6	TGTGCCAGCAGTCTGAGCGGGGGGGCCTCCAATGAGCAGTTCTTC	CASSLSGGASNEQFF
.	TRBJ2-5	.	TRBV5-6	TGTGCCAGCAGCTTGAGAACCGTTCAAGAGACCCAGTACTTC	CASSLRTVQETQYF
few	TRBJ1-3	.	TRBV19	TGTGCCAGTAGCTTACCGGGACCTACTGAAAACACCATATATTTT	CASSLPGPTENTIYF
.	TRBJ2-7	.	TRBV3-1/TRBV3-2	TGTGCCAGCAGCCCCCGGGCTTCGCACGTCGCTGACTACGAGCAGTACTTC	CASSPRASHVADYEQYF
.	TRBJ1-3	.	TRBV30	TGTGCCTGGAGTGTAGGCCAGATGGGGACCATATATTTT	CAWSVGQMGTIYF
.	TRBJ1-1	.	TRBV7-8	TGTGCCAGCAGCGATTCTAAAGGACGGATGAACACTGAAGCTTTCTTT	CASSDSKGRMNTEAFF
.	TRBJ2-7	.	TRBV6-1	TGTGCCAGCAGTGAAGCAGCACTCAAGAGCTCCTACGAGCAGTACTTC	CASSEAALKSSYEQYF
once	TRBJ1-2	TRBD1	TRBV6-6	TGTGCCAGCAGTTACTCGGCGAGGACAGGAGATGGCTACACCTTC	CASSYSARTGDGYTF
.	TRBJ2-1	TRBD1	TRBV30	TGTGCCTGTAACAGGGGAAGCTCCTACAATGAGCAGTTCTTC	CACNRGSSYNEQFF
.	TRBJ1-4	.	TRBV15	TGTGCCACCAGCAGAGGCGGAAGGACAAGGTCTGAAAAACTGTTTTTT	CATSRGGRTRSEKLFF
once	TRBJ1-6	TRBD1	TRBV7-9	TGTGCCAGCAGCTTAGCGACAGGGAATTCACCCCTCCACTTT	CASSLATGNSPLHF
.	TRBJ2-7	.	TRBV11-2	TGTGCCAGCAGCTTAGGACGACAGGTCCACGAGCAGTACTTC	CASSLGRQVHEQYF
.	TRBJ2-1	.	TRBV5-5	TGTGCCACGAAGGGGGAGAACAATGAGCAGTTCTTC	CATKGENNEQFF
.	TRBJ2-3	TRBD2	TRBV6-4	TGTGCCAGCAGTATTAGCGGGGGGGCCACAGATACGCAGTATTTT	CASSISGGATDTQYF
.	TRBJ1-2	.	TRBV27	TGTGCCAGCAGTTTATCAGACGGCTATGGCTACACCTTC	CASSLSDGYGYTF
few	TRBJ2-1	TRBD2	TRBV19	TGTGCCAGTAGCGGGGGGGCCTACAATGAGCAGTTCTTC	CASSGGAYNEQFF
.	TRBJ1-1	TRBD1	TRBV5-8	TGTGCCAGCAGCTTTATGGTGACAGGGATGAACACTGAAGCTTTCTTT	CASSFMVTGMNTEAFF
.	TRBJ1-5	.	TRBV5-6	TGTGCCAGCAGCTTCAGGGGACTCGTGGGCAATCAGCCCCAGCATTTT	CASSFRGLVGNQPQHF
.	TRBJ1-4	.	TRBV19	TGTGCCAGTACCAAGGTCGGGGTTAATGAAAAACTGTTTTTT	CASTKVGVNEKLFF